The TCR beta chain under discussion was sequenced for a study of blood T cell repertoires in COVID-19. CDR1 and CDR2 from the germline V gene are SGHNT and YYREEE (reference sequence). This CDR3 has 14 residues. V lost 4 bases to trimming and J lost 7 bases; unmatched junction nucleotides: 5. In Seattle, patients joined the study during active infection and were tracked longitudinally. Original methodology: Estimation of nucleated cell counts relied on the amplification of reference gene primers. Data came from immunoSEQ multiplex PCR; TCRdb stores just in-frame clones and leaves some out. D and trimming were read from the DNA, whereas the V and J calls and clone size are those reported in that table. This table holds about 68,000 clones, 87% found once.

The TCR was taken from a woman in her forties or fifties with COVID-19, enrolled during active disease. Sequenced: peripheral blood. The rearrangement joins TRBV5-4 to TRBJ2-1; 10 nucleotides line up with TRBD1. CDR3: CASSPGQGRNEQFF. The CDR3 nucleotides read TGTGCCAGCAGCCCGGGACAGGGGAGGAATGAGCAGTTCTTC.